What follows is one T cell receptor beta chain and its context. Here immunoSEQ multiplex PCR was the method, and the copy in TCRdb shows in-frame clones only, minus some. The sample shows over 45,000 clones, about three quarters of them seen only once. The CDR3 has 16 amino acids. CDR1 and CDR2 from the germline V gene are SGHNT and YENEEA. Trimming removed 1 base from V and 7 bases from J, with 19 bases in between. The sample originates from a study of blood T cell repertoires in COVID-19. The chain uses TRBV11-3 and TRBJ1-2, with D uncertain. Sequences were obtained from peripheral blood. This receptor was taken from a human donor with active or convalescent COVID-19. The donor label of this sample is uncertain. CDR3 nucleotides: TGTGCCAGCAGCTTAGGCCAGGTCCCCCTTGCCACTGGCTACACCTTC. Translated, it gives CASSLGQVPLATGYTF. Full variable domain (rest looked up from reference TRBV11-3 and TRBJ1-2): EAGVVQSPRYKIIEKKQPVAFWCNPISGHNTLYWYLQNLGQGPELLIRYENEEAVDDSQLPKDRFSAERLKGVDSTLKIQPAELGDSAVYLCASSLGQVPLATGYTFGSGTRLTVV.